This T cell receptor (beta chain) was profiled in a study of PD-1 blockade in classical Hodgkin lymphoma. Study outcomes and limitations: The CD4+ diversity rise by C4D1 was clearest in complete responders. Prior to therapy, complete responders displayed diversity much like that of newly diagnosed patients.

Time point indicated: cycle 4 day 1 (C4D1), after six to seven weeks of nivolumab. There was relapse after autologous stem cell transplantation in every patient, and there was variation in brentuximab vedotin exposure. The germline V gene encodes CDR1 MNHEY and CDR2 SMNVEV (reference sequence). There are 14 residues in the CDR3. After removal of 7 bases from V and 2 bases from J, the junction contained 7 bases not matched to a gene. This clone appeared a few times. Its antigen is as yet unknown. Data came from immunoSEQ multiplex PCR; TCRdb stores just in-frame clones and leaves some out. Found here are over 50,000 clones, 70% to 90% of them singletons; the top ten hold over 7.5%.

The sequence came from a human donor with classical Hodgkin lymphoma. The chain carries TRBV27 and TRBJ2-7; 8 bases align to TRBD2. The material was peripheral blood mononuclear cells (PBMCs), obtained before the fourth cycle of nivolumab. DNA of the CDR3: TGTGCCAGCACCTCGGGGGGGCCGACCTACGAGCAGTACTTC. The encoded protein is CASTSGGPTYEQYF.